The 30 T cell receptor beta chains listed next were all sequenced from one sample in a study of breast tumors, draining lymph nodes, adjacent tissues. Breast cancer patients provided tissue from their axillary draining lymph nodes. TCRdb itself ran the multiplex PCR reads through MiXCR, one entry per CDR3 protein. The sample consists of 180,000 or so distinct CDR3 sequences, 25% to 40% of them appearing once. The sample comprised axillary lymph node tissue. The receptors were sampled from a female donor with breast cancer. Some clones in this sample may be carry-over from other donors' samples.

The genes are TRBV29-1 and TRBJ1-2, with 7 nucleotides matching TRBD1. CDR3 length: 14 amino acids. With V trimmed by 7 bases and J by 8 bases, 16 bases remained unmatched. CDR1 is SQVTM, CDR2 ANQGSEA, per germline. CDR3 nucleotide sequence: TGCAGCGCAACCGGAGGGGGGCAGGGGGGAGGCTACACCTTC. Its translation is CSATGGGQGGGYTF.

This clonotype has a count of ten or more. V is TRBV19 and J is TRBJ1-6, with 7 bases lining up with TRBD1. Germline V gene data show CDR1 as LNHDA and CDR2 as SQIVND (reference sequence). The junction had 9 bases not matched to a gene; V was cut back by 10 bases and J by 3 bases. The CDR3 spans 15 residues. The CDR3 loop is CATGGQGVYNSPLHF. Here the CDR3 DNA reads TGTGCCACCGGAGGGCAGGGGGTCTATAATTCACCCCTCCACTTT.

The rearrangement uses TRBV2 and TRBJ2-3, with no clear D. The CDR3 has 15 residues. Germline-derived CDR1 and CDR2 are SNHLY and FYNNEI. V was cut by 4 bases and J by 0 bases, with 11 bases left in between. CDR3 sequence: CASSGRVYSTDTQYF. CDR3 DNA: TGTGCCAGCAGTGGTAGGGTTTATAGCACAGATACGCAGTATTTT.

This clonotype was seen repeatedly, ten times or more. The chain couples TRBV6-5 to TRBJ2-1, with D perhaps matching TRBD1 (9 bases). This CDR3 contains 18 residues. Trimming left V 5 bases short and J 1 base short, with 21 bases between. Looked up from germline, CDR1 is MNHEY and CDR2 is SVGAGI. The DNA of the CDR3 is TGTGCCAGCAGTACCGGACAGGGGACTAGTAGGTCCTACAATGAGCAGTTCTTC. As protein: CASSTGQGTSRSYNEQFF.

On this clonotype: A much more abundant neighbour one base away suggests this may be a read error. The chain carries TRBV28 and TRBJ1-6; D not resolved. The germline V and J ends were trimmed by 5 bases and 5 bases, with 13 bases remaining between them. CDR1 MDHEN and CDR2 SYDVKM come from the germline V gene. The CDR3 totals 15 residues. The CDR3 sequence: CASSEIVRDNSPLHF. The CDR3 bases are TGTGCCAGCAGTGAAATAGTGAGGGATAATTCACCCCTCCACTTT.

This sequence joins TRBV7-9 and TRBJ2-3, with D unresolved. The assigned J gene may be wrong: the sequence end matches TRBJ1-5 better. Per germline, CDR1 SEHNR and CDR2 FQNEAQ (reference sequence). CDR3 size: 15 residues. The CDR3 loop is CASGLVGGSTDTQHF. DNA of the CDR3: TGTGCCAGCGGCCTCGTGGGCGGGAGCACAGATACGCAGCATTTT.

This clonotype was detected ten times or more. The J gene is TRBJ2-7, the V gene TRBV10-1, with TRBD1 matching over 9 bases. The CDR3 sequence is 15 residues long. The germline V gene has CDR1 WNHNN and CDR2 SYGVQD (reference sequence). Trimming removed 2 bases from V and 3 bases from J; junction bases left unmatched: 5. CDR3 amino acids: CASSEPGQGVYEQYF. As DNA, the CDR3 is TGCGCCAGCAGTGAGCCGGGACAGGGAGTCTACGAGCAGTACTTC.

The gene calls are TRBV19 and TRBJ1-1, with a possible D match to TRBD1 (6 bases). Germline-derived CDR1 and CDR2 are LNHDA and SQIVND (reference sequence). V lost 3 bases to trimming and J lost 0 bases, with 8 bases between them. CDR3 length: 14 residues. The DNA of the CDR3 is TGTGCCAGTAGTATCGGGGGGCTGAACACTGAAGCTTTCTTT. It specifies CASSIGGLNTEAFF.

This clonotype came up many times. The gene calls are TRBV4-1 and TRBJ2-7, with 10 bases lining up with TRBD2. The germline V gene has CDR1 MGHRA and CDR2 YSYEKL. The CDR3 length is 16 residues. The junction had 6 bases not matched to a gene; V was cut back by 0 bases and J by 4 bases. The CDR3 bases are TGCGCCAGCAGCCAAGATTTCCTAGCGGGAGTATACGAGCAGTACTTC. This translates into CASSQDFLAGVYEQYF.

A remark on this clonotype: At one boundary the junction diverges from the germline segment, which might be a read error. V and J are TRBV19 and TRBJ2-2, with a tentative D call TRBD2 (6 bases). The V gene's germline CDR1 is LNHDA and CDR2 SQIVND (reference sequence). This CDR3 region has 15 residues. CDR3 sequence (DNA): TGTGCCAGTAGTATAGGCGGGATGAACACCGGGGAGCTGTTTTTC. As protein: CASSIGGMNTGELFF.

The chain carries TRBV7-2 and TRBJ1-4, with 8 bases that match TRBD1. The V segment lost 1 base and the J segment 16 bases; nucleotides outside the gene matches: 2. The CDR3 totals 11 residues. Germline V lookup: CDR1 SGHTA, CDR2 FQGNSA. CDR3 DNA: TGTGCCAGCAGCTTAGGGGGGACAGGGTTTTTT. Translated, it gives CASSLGGTGFF.

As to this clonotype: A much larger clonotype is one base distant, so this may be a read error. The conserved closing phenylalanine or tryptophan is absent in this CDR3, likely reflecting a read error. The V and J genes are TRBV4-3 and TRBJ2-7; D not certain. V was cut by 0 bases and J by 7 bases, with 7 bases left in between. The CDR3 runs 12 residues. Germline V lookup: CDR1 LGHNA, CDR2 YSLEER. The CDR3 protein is CASSQDGQEQYL. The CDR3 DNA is TGCGCCAGCAGCCAAGATGGCCAGGAGCAGTACCTC.

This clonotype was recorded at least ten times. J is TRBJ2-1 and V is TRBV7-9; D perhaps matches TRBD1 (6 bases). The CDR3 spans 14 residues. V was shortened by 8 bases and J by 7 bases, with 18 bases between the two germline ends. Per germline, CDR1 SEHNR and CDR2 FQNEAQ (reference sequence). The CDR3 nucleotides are TGTGCCAGCCAGGTGGGCCAGGGGTGGAATGAGCAGTTCTTC. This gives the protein CASQVGQGWNEQFF.

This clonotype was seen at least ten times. CDR3 residues: CASSLSGTGPYEQYF. The CDR3 DNA reads as TGTGCCAGCAGCTTAAGCGGGACAGGGCCCTACGAGCAGTACTTC. V gene TRBV7-3 combines with J gene TRBJ2-7; 9 bases map to TRBD1. Losses at the gene ends were 1 base for V and 2 bases for J; bases not matched to a gene: 3. CDR1 SGHTA and CDR2 FQGTGA come from the germline V gene. CDR3 length: 15 residues.

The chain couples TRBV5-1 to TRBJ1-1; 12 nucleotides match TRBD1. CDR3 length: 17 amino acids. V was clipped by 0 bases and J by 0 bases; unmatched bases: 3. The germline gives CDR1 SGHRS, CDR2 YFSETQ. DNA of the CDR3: TGCGCCAGCAGCTTGGGGGACAGGGGGCGCCTGAACACTGAAGCTTTCTTT. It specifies CASSLGDRGRLNTEAFF.

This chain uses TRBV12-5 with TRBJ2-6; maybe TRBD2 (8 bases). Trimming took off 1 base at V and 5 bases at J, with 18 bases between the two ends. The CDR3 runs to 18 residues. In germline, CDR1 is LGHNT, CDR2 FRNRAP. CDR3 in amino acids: CASGLAPGGSGRANVLTF. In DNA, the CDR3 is TGTGCTAGTGGTTTGGCCCCAGGGGGTAGCGGGAGGGCCAACGTCCTGACTTTC.

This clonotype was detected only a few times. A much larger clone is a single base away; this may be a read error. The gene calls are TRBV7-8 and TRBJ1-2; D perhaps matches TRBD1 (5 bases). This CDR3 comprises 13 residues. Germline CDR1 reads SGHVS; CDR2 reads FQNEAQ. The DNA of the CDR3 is TGTGTCAGCAGCTCCGGGACGGCCGGTGGCTACACCTTC. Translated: CVSSSGTAGGYTF.

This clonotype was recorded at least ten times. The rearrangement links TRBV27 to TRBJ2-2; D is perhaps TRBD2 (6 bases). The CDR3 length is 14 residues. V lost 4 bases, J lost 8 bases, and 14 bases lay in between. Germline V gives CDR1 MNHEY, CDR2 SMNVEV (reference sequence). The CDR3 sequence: CASSYSAGPGELFF. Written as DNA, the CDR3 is TGTGCCAGCAGTTATTCCGCGGGGCCAGGGGAGCTGTTTTTT.

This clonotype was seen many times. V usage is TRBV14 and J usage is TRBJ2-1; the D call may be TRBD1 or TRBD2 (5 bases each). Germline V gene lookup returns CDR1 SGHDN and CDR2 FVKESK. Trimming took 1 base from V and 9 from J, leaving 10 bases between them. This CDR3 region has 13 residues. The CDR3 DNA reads TGTGCCAGCAGCCAAGTAATCGGGGCTGAGCAGTTCTTC. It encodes CASSQVIGAEQFF.

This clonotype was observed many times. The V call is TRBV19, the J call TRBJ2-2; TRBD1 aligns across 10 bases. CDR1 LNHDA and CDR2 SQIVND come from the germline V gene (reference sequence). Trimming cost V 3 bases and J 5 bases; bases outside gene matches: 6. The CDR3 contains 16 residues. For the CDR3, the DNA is TGTGCCAGTAGTATTTTTTTGGGACAGGGGACCGGGGAGCTGTTTTTT. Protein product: CASSIFLGQGTGELFF.

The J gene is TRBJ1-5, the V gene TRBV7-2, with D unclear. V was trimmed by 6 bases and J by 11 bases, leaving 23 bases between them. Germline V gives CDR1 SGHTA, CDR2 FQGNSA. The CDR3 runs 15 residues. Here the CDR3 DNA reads TGTGCCAGCAGGCAAGCGGGAGGGCCTACTGAGACCCAGCATTTT. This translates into CASRQAGGPTETQHF.

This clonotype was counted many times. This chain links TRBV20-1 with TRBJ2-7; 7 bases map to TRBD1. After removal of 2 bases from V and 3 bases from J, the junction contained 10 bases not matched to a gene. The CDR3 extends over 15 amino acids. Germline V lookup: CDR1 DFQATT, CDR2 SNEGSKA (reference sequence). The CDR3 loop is CSARSGGQPIYEQYF. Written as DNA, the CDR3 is TGCAGTGCTAGAAGTGGGGGACAGCCAATCTACGAGCAGTACTTC.

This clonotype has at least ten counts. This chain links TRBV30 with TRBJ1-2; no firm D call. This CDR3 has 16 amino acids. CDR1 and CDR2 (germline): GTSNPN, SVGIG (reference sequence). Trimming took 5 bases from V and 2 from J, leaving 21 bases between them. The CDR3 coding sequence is TGTGCCTGGGGTACGGGCCGTTTGTCCTTAAACTATGGCTACACCTTC. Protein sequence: CAWGTGRLSLNYGYTF.

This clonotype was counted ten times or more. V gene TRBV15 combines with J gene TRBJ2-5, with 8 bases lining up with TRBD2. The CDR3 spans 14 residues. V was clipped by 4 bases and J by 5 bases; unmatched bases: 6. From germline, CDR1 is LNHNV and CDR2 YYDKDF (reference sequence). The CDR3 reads CATSNPSGWETQYF. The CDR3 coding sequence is TGTGCCACCAGCAACCCTAGCGGGTGGGAGACCCAGTACTTC. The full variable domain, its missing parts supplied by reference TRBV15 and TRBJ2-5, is DAMVIQNPRYQVTQFGKPVTLSCSQTLNHNVMYWYQQKSSQAPKLLFHYYDKDFNNEADTPDNFQSRRPNTSFCFLDIRSPGLGDTAMYLCATSNPSGWETQYFGPGTRLLVL.

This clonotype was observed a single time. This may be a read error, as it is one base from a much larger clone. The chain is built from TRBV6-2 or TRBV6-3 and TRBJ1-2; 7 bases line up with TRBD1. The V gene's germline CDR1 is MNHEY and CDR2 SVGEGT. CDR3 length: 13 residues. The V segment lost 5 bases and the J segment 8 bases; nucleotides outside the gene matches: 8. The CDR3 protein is CASSHADRAGYTF. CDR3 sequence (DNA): TGTGCCAGCAGTCACGCTGACAGGGCCGGCTACACCTTC.

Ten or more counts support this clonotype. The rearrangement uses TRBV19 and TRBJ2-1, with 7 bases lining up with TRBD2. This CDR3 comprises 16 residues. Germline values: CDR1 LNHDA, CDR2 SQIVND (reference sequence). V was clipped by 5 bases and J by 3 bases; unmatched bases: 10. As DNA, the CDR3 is TGTGCCAGTAGTTTCAGCCCTATAGCGGGCTACAATGAGCAGTTCTTC. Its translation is CASSFSPIAGYNEQFF.

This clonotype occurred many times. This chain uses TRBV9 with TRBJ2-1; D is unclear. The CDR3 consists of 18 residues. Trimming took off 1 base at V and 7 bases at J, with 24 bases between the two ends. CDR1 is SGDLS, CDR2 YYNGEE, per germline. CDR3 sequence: CASSVTPRGSPSTNEQFF. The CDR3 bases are TGTGCCAGCAGCGTAACCCCACGAGGTAGCCCCAGCACGAATGAGCAGTTCTTC.

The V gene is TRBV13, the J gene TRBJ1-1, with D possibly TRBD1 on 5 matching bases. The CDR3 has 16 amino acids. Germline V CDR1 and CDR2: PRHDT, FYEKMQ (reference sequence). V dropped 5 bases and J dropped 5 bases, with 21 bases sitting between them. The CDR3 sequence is CASSKRATGAGTEAFF. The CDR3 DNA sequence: TGTGCCAGCAGCAAAAGGGCAACCGGGGCCGGGACTGAAGCTTTCTTT.

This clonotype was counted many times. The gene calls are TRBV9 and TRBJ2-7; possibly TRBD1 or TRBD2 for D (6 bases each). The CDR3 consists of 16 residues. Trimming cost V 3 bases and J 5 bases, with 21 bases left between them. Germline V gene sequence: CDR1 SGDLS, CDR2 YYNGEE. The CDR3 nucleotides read TGTGCCAGCAGCGCCCTAGGGGGGACTGTATTTAACGAGCAGTACTTC. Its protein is CASSALGGTVFNEQYF.

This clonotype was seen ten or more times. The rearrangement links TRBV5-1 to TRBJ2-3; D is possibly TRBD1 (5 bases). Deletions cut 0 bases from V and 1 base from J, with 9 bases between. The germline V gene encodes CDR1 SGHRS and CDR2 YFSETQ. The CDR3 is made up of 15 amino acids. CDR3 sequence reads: CASSLGGQGTDTQYF. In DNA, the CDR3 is TGCGCCAGCAGCTTGGGAGGACAAGGCACAGATACGCAGTATTTT.